One and the same sample provided the 32 T cell receptor beta chains below, sequenced in a study of Graves' ophthalmopathy and Graves' hyperthyroidism. The sequenced template was RNA, covering the TCR beta CDR3 region. First-round RT-PCR used HTBI primers; second-round multiplex PCR followed. TCRdb itself ran the multiplex PCR reads through MiXCR, one entry per CDR3 protein. This table holds around 660,000 distinct CDR3 sequences, 35% to 45% found once. Source material: peripheral blood. These TCRs come from an adult man with Graves' ophthalmopathy.

The V gene is TRBV14, the J gene TRBJ1-4, with a weak D call TRBD1 (6 bases). V was cut by 1 base and J by 7 bases, with 13 bases left in between. The CDR3 is 15 amino acids. CDR1 is SGHDN, CDR2 FVKESK, per germline. CDR3 sequence: CASSQAGGLSEKLFF. The CDR3, as DNA: TGTGCCAGCAGCCAAGCGGGGGGCCTCAGTGAAAAACTGTTTTTT.

At least ten counts were recorded for this clonotype. The V call is TRBV6-2 or TRBV6-3, the J call TRBJ2-7, with D maybe TRBD2 (6 bases). V shed 5 bases and J shed 1 base, with 12 bases lying between them. The germline V gene has CDR1 MNHEY and CDR2 SVGEGT. The CDR3 consists of 14 residues. The CDR3 here is CASSQSGPSYEQYF. The CDR3 DNA sequence: TGTGCCAGCAGTCAAAGCGGGCCATCCTACGAGCAGTACTTC.

This chain connects TRBV7-9 to TRBJ2-7, with TRBD2 as a possible D gene (6 bases). CDR1 is SEHNR and CDR2 is FQNEAQ in the germline V gene (reference sequence). V was pared by 5 bases and J by 2 bases, with 19 bases between. The CDR3 loop spans 16 amino acids. The CDR3 protein is CASSQDSGRIPYEQYF. CDR3 nucleotide sequence: TGTGCCAGCAGCCAAGACTCCGGGAGAATCCCCTACGAGCAGTACTTC.

This clonotype was detected only a few times. J is TRBJ2-2 and V is TRBV4-1; TRBD1 agrees at 7 bases. The CDR3 contains 15 residues. Trimming removed 4 bases from V and 6 bases from J; junction bases left unmatched: 8. Germline CDR1 is MGHRA and CDR2 is YSYEKL. The CDR3 protein is CASSRGTVRAGELFF. The CDR3 nucleotides read TGCGCCAGCAGCCGAGGGACAGTACGGGCCGGGGAGCTGTTTTTT.

The V call is TRBV25-1, the J call TRBJ1-1; 7 bases match TRBD1. V trimming: 8 bases; J trimming: 2 bases; junction bases outside the gene matches: 11. The CDR3 totals 15 residues. The germline gives CDR1 MGHDK, CDR2 SYGVNS. CDR3 region: CASSPYEGANTEAFF. Written as DNA, the CDR3 is TGTGCCAGCTCACCATACGAGGGGGCCAACACTGAAGCTTTCTTT. Variable domain in full (rest from reference TRBV25-1 and TRBJ1-1): EADIYQTPRYLVIGTGKKITLECSQTMGHDKMYWYQQDPGMELHLIHYSYGVNSTEKGDLSSESTVSRIRTEHFPLTLESARPSHTSQYLCASSPYEGANTEAFFGQGTRLTVV.

The rearrangement joins TRBV5-3 to TRBJ1-1; TRBD1 aligns across 10 bases. TRBV5-3 is an ORF; its function is uncertain. CDR3 length equals 15 residues. The J segment lost 4 bases and the V segment lost 10 bases, leaving 13 bases of the junction unmatched. Here the CDR3 reads CAWSARDRGLTEAFF. For the CDR3, the DNA is TGTGCCTGGAGTGCCCGGGACAGGGGCCTCACTGAAGCTTTCTTT.

The gene calls are TRBV2 and TRBJ2-7; D uncertain. The CDR3 extends over 11 amino acids. Germline-derived CDR1 and CDR2 are SNHLY and FYNNEI. Trimming cost V 5 bases and J 6 bases, with 8 bases left between them. The CDR3 nucleotides are TGTGCCAGCAGTCACCCGGGCGAGCAGTACTTC. It codes for CASSHPGEQYF.

The V and J genes are TRBV2 and TRBJ2-7, with no clear D. The V gene lost 11 bases and the J gene lost 0 bases, with 17 bases spanning the gap. The germline CDR1 and CDR2 sequences are SNHLY and FYNNEI. The CDR3 runs 14 residues. The CDR3 is CAWSSLLGSYEQYF. In DNA form, the CDR3 reads TGTGCCTGGAGTTCACTGTTGGGCTCCTACGAGCAGTACTTC.

In its sample, this clonotype was seen many times. The chain is built from TRBV11-2 and TRBJ1-6; 7 bases agree with TRBD1. The germline CDR1 and CDR2 sequences are SGHAT and FQNNGV. After removal of 7 bases from V and 9 bases from J, the junction contained 3 bases not matched to a gene. The CDR3 loop spans 12 amino acids. The CDR3 loop is CASTPGGSPLHF. In DNA form, the CDR3 reads TGTGCCAGCACCCCAGGGGGTTCACCCCTCCACTTT.

The rearrangement uses TRBV11-2 and TRBJ2-7, with TRBD2 as a possible D gene (5 bases). Germline CDR1 and CDR2: SGHAT and FQNNGV. The CDR3 loop spans 15 amino acids. V was trimmed by 1 base and J by 0 bases, leaving 10 bases between them. CDR3 bases: TGTGCCAGCAGCTTAGCTAGAGGGCGCTCCTACGAGCAGTACTTC. It specifies CASSLARGRSYEQYF.

This clonotype was counted many times. The chain recombines TRBV9 with TRBJ2-5; 10 bases are a match to TRBD2. The CDR3 has 17 residues. In germline, CDR1 is SGDLS, CDR2 YYNGEE. J gave up 4 bases and V 0 bases, and 9 bases lay outside the gene matches. CDR3 bases: TGTGCCAGCAGCGTAGGTTTGGCTAGCGGGGGAGGAGAGACCCAGTACTTC. Translation gives CASSVGLASGGGETQYF.

This clonotype has a handful of counts. The CDR3 coding sequence is TGTGCCAGCAGTTCCCGACAGGGTCACTATGGCTACACCTTC. It yields the protein CASSSRQGHYGYTF. The V and J genes are TRBV6-5 and TRBJ1-2, with 7 bases fitting TRBD1. The ends lost 4 bases at V and 3 bases at J; junction bases unmatched: 5. The CDR3 covers 14 residues. Germline-derived CDR1 and CDR2 are MNHEY and SVGAGI.

This clonotype was seen repeatedly, ten times or more. The rearrangement joins TRBV12-3 or TRBV12-4 to TRBJ1-2; 7 bases align to TRBD1. V shed 6 bases and J 0 bases; nucleotides not matched to a gene: 4. CDR3 length: 14 residues. The CDR3 nucleotides are TGTGCCAGCAGGGGGACAGTGGCTAACTATGGCTACACCTTC. Its protein product is CASRGTVANYGYTF.

The chain combines TRBV20-1 with TRBJ2-7, with TRBD2 as a possible D gene (6 bases). This CDR3 has 12 residues. Between the trimmed V and J ends, which lost 5 bases and 2 bases, there was a span of 10 bases. Germline V lookup: CDR1 DFQATT, CDR2 SNEGSKA (reference sequence). CDR3 region: CSAPSGPYEQYF. DNA of the CDR3: TGCAGTGCTCCGAGCGGGCCCTACGAGCAGTACTTC.

The sample holds many counts of this clonotype. The chain couples TRBV29-1 to TRBJ1-2; 8 bases map to TRBD1. The CDR3 consists of 13 residues. Germline V CDR1 and CDR2: SQVTM, ANQGSEA. The ends lost 7 bases at V and 4 bases at J; junction bases unmatched: 8. The DNA for the CDR3 is TGCAGCGGCGGGGACAGGTCCTCCTATGGCTACACCTTC. Protein sequence: CSGGDRSSYGYTF.

In this sample, this clonotype turned up many times. V is TRBV12-3 or TRBV12-4 and J is TRBJ1-4; D is undetermined. The V and J ends lost 1 base and 5 bases respectively, with 5 bases between them. This CDR3 comprises 13 residues. CDR3 region: CASSLEGNEKLFF. As DNA, the CDR3 is TGTGCCAGCAGTTTAGAGGGAAATGAAAAACTGTTTTTT.

The genes are TRBV10-3 and TRBJ2-5; TRBD1 or TRBD2 may be the D gene (5 bases each). The germline V and J ends were trimmed by 6 bases and 5 bases, with 13 bases remaining between them. The CDR3 is 13 residues long. Germline V gene lookup returns CDR1 ENHRY and CDR2 SYGVKD. The CDR3 loop is CAISGPGRETQYF. DNA of the CDR3: TGTGCCATCAGCGGGCCGGGACGCGAGACCCAGTACTTC.

This chain joins TRBV11-2 and TRBJ1-2; D perhaps matches TRBD1 (5 bases). Per germline, CDR1 SGHAT and CDR2 FQNNGV. The CDR3 has 17 residues. The germline V and J ends were trimmed by 11 bases and 5 bases, with 30 bases remaining between them. The CDR3 nucleotides read TGTGCCTGGAGTGTCCCGGGGGGAGGGACGCTCAGATATGGCTACACCTTC. Amino acids: CAWSVPGGGTLRYGYTF.

This chain uses TRBV12-3 or TRBV12-4 with TRBJ2-2, with D possibly matching TRBD2 (6 bases). V was shortened by 6 bases and J by 3 bases, with 17 bases between the two germline ends. The CDR3 runs 16 residues. Here the CDR3 reads CASSKAPAGYTGELFF. CDR3 DNA sequence: TGTGCCAGCAGCAAGGCCCCAGCGGGTTACACCGGGGAGCTGTTTTTT.

For this clonotype: A much larger clone lies one base from this, so it may be a read error. V usage is TRBV7-9 and J usage is TRBJ1-1; weak D call: TRBD1 (5 bases). Germline V gene lookup returns CDR1 SEHNR and CDR2 FQNEAQ (reference sequence). This CDR3 spans 14 amino acids. CDR3: CASSYQGPETGAFF. CDR3 bases: TGTGCCAGCAGCTATCAGGGCCCCGAAACTGGAGCTTTCTTT.

The sample holds a few counts of this clonotype. One junction end disagrees with the germline gene, perhaps due to a read error. The rearrangement uses TRBV7-2 and TRBJ2-2; D is possibly TRBD1 (5 bases). Germline V gene lookup returns CDR1 SGHTA and CDR2 FQGNSA. The CDR3 covers 15 residues. The CDR3 DNA reads TGTGCCAGCAGCTTAGTACCAGGGAACACTGGGGAGCTGTTTTTT. This codes for CASSLVPGNTGELFF.

There are many counts of this clonotype. The chain combines TRBV7-7 with TRBJ2-5; TRBD1 or TRBD2 may be the D gene (5 bases each). The CDR3 extends over 12 amino acids. Germline lookup yields CDR1 SSHAT and CDR2 FNYEAQ (reference sequence). CDR3 nucleotides: TGTGCTATGGGACCCATCCAAGAGACCCAGTACTTC. Translated: CAMGPIQETQYF.

This clonotype appeared many times. V is TRBV29-1 and J is TRBJ1-2; tentative D call: TRBD1 (6 bases). The CDR3 is made up of 13 amino acids. The germline CDR1 and CDR2 sequences are SQVTM and ANQGSEA. Trimming cost V 5 bases and J 3 bases, with 13 bases left between them. Written as DNA, the CDR3 is TGCAGCGTTTACAGGGAAGTCGACTATGGCTACACCTTC. Translating gives CSVYREVDYGYTF.

The chain joins TRBV25-1 to TRBJ2-7; 8 positions agree with TRBD1. Trimming at V came to 6 bases and at J to 2 bases, leaving 6 bases not matched to a gene. There are 14 residues in the CDR3. Germline-derived CDR1 and CDR2 are MGHDK and SYGVNS. The CDR3 sequence is CASRWTGIPYEQYF. The CDR3 nucleotides read TGTGCCAGCAGATGGACAGGGATTCCCTACGAGCAGTACTTC.

This clonotype came up many times. V is TRBV7-2 and J is TRBJ2-7; possibly TRBD2 for D (5 bases). The CDR3 covers 12 residues. V was trimmed by 5 bases and J by 6 bases, leaving 11 bases between them. Germline V CDR1 and CDR2: SGHTA, FQGNSA. The DNA of the CDR3 is TGTGCCAGCAGCCCTCGGAGGCCCGAGCAGTACTTC. Encoded protein: CASSPRRPEQYF.

This chain uses TRBV7-2 with TRBJ2-2; D call uncertain. Germline V lookup: CDR1 SGHTA, CDR2 FQGNSA. This CDR3 is 15 amino acids long. The V gene lost 1 base and the J gene lost 2 bases, with 8 bases spanning the gap. The CDR3 DNA reads as TGTGCCAGCAGCTTAGTCGGCAGCAACACCGGGGAGCTGTTTTTT. Encoded protein: CASSLVGSNTGELFF.

J is TRBJ1-3 and V is TRBV6-5; D gene uncertain. Trimming stripped 7 bases from V and 4 bases from J, with 17 bases between. This CDR3 is built from 15 residues. CDR1 MNHEY and CDR2 SVGAGI come from the germline V gene. CDR3 in amino acids: CASIPIQGFGNTIYF. CDR3 in DNA: TGTGCCAGCATTCCCATTCAAGGCTTCGGAAACACCATATATTTT.

This clonotype was detected many times. The chain combines TRBV14 with TRBJ2-6, with D unresolved. V was trimmed by 2 bases and J by 4 bases, leaving 6 bases between them. This CDR3 contains 14 residues. The V gene's germline CDR1 is SGHDN and CDR2 FVKESK. CDR3 DNA: TGTGCCAGCAGCCAACTCGCCGGGGCCAACGTCCTGACTTTC. It encodes CASSQLAGANVLTF.

This clonotype is a singleton in its sample. A junction boundary mismatches the germline segment, possibly from a read error. The chain carries TRBV24-1 and TRBJ1-1, with TRBD1 identical over 8 bases. CDR3 length equals 15 residues. From germline, CDR1 is KGHDR and CDR2 SFDVKD. For the CDR3, the DNA is TGTGCCGCCAGTGACCGACAGGGGTTGGGCACTGAAGCCTTCTTT. Its protein product is CAASDRQGLGTEAFF.

The chain carries TRBV25-1 and TRBJ1-5; TRBD1 aligns across 8 bases. There are 12 residues in the CDR3. Germline-derived CDR1 and CDR2 are MGHDK and SYGVNS. Trimming removed 11 bases from V and 6 bases from J; junction bases left unmatched: 6. CDR3 amino acids: CAGQGGGQPQHF. The CDR3 DNA follows: TGTGCCGGACAGGGAGGAGGTCAGCCCCAGCATTTT. Drawing the rest from reference TRBV25-1 and TRBJ1-5, the complete variable domain is EADIYQTPRYLVIGTGKKITLECSQTMGHDKMYWYQQDPGMELHLIHYSYGVNSTEKGDLSSESTVSRIRTEHFPLTLESARPSHTSQYLCAGQGGGQPQHFGDGTRLSIL.

This chain links TRBV2 with TRBJ1-1; 7 bases match TRBD1. The J segment lost 11 bases and the V segment lost 6 bases, leaving 6 bases of the junction unmatched. Germline CDR1 and CDR2: SNHLY and FYNNEI. The CDR3 extends over 11 amino acids. CDR3 residues: CASSIDREAFF. The CDR3 nucleotides read TGTGCCAGCAGCATCGACAGGGAGGCTTTCTTT.

There are many counts of this clonotype. This chain joins TRBV9 and TRBJ1-2; unclear D gene. Trimming stripped 0 bases from V and 5 bases from J, with 11 bases between. The CDR3 sequence is 14 residues long. Per germline, CDR1 SGDLS and CDR2 YYNGEE. This chain's CDR3 is CASSVALASYGYTF. DNA of the CDR3: TGTGCCAGCAGCGTAGCTTTGGCAAGTTATGGCTACACCTTC.